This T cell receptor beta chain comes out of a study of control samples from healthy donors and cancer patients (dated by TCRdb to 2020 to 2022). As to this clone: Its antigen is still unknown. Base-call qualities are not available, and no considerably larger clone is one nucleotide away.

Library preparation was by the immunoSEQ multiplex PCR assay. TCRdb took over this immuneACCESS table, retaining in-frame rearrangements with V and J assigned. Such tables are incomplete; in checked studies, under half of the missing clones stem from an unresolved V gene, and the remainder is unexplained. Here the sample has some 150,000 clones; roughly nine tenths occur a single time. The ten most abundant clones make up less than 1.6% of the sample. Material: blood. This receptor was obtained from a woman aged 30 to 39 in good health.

The CDR3 protein sequence reads: CASSPGQAGDTEAFF. In nucleotide form, the sequence is TGTGCCAGCAGTCCCGGACAGGCCGGGGACACTGAAGCTTTCTTT. This receptor chain uses TRBV27 and TRBJ1-1; 7 central nucleotides agree with TRBD1. The CDR1 and CDR2 encoded by the germline V gene (reference sequence) are MNHEY and SMNVEV. V is pruned by 5 bases and J by 3 bases, leaving 9 bases of the junction without a gene match. The CDR3, cysteine through phenylalanine, is 15 amino acids long. The CDR3 DNA has 45 bases and is translated from base 1.